These T cell receptor beta chains were read from a single sample in a study of T cells after posttransplantation cyclophosphamide. The protocol was immunoSEQ multiplex PCR, while the TCRdb copy is restricted to in-frame clones and leaves out a portion. The sample counts 20,000 to 25,000 clones, none seen once; the ten largest own about 1.8%. This material consisted of PBMCs, taken after allogeneic stem cell transplant with posttransplant cyclophosphamide. The receptors come from a male patient in his late teens or twenties who received an allogeneic stem cell transplant from a related donor, was CMV-positive, and had no GVHD. Some T cells may be the graft donor's. Each CDR3 is given with its conserved first and last residue. A D gene is named only where the DNA matches it firmly. Clone size is stated in some rows and not others, as once, few, many or a class when expanded.

j_gene | d_gene | len | v_gene | abundance | CDR3aa | CDR3nt
TRBJ2-1 | TRBD2 | 16 | TRBV10-3 | many | CAISERISGTYNEQFF | TGTGCCATCAGTGAGCGAATTAGCGGGACCTACAATGAGCAGTTCTTC
TRBJ2-3 | . | 15 | TRBV27 | . | CASSRREALTDTQYF | TGTGCCAGCAGTAGAAGGGAGGCCCTCACAGATACGCAGTATTTT
TRBJ2-5 | TRBD2 | 15 | TRBV4-1 | . | CASSQGGTSGETQYF | TGCGCCAGCAGCCAAGGGGGGACTAGCGGGGAGACCCAGTACTTC
TRBJ1-1 | . | 12 | TRBV28 | many | CASSLSTSRAFF | TGTGCCAGCAGTTTATCAACCTCTAGAGCTTTCTTT
TRBJ2-5 | . | 15 | TRBV7-8 | many | CASSRRAQLKETQYF | TGTGCCAGCAGCCGGCGAGCACAGTTAAAAGAGACCCAGTACTTC
TRBJ2-5 | TRBD2 | 16 | TRBV13 | many | CASSSTSSGAQETQYF | TGTGCCAGCAGCTCAACCTCTAGCGGAGCTCAAGAGACCCAGTACTTC
TRBJ2-7 | TRBD2 | 18 | TRBV28 | many | CASSLSRFAAGASYEQYF | TGTGCCAGCAGTTTAAGCCGATTTGCTGCGGGAGCATCCTACGAGCAGTACTTC
TRBJ2-1 | . | 16 | TRBV13 | many | CASSLGRMRLVLGQFF | TGTGCCAGCAGCTTGGGGCGCATGAGGCTAGTTCTAGGGCAGTTCTTC
TRBJ2-3 | . | 15 | TRBV7-6 | many | CASSPTERSTDTQYF | TGTGCCAGCAGTCCAACCGAACGGAGCACAGATACGCAGTATTTT
TRBJ2-5 | TRBD2 | 15 | TRBV4-1 | many | CASSQRGGLGETQYF | TGCGCCAGCAGTCAGCGGGGGGGCTTAGGGGAGACCCAGTACTTC
TRBJ1-1 | . | 13 | TRBV27 | many | CASSLRGDTEAFF | TGTGCCAGCAGTTTACGGGGAGACACTGAAGCTTTCTTT
TRBJ1-1 | TRBD1 | 14 | TRBV30 | many | CAWSGEGAYTEAFF | TGTGCCTGGAGTGGAGAGGGGGCGTACACTGAAGCTTTCTTT
TRBJ1-5 | TRBD1 | 13 | TRBV6-1 | many | CASRVGGRQPQHF | TGTGCCAGCAGAGTAGGGGGCCGGCAGCCCCAGCATTTT
TRBJ2-1 | . | 13 | TRBV11-3 | many | CASSLESEDEQFF | TGTGCCAGCAGCTTAGAATCAGAAGATGAGCAGTTCTTC
TRBJ2-7 | . | 16 | TRBV7-9 | many | CASSKVGVRRAYEQYF | TGTGCCAGCAGCAAGGTCGGGGTGCGGCGGGCCTACGAGCAGTACTTC
TRBJ1-2 | . | 14 | TRBV30 | many | CAWSAVKTGYGYTF | TGTGCCTGGAGTGCCGTTAAGACAGGCTATGGCTACACCTTC
TRBJ2-5 | TRBD2 | 15 | TRBV30 | many | CAWSPGLAGDWDQYF | TGTGCCTGGTCCCCGGGACTAGCGGGGGACTGGGACCAGTACTTC
TRBJ1-5 | . | 13 | TRBV30 | many | CAWSDRSYQPQHF | TGTGCCTGGAGTGACAGGTCCTATCAGCCCCAGCATTTT
TRBJ2-3 | . | 16 | TRBV30 | many | CAWSVETGWDTDTQYF | TGTGCCTGGAGTGTCGAGACAGGTTGGGACACAGATACGCAGTATTTT
TRBJ2-5 | TRBD2 | 16 | TRBV14 | many | CASSQSLAGHQETQYF | TGTGCCAGCAGCCAATCCCTAGCGGGGCACCAAGAGACCCAGTACTTC
TRBJ2-7 | . | 14 | TRBV16 | many | CASSQSDSLYEQYF | TGTGCCAGCAGCCAATCGGACAGCCTATACGAGCAGTACTTC
TRBJ1-2 | . | 13 | TRBV4-3 | many | CASSQGFLGGHTF | TGCGCCAGCAGCCAAGGGTTTCTGGGGGGACACACCTTC
TRBJ2-7 | . | 15 | TRBV11-3 | many | CAADDLGQHSYEQYF | TGTGCCGCCGACGATTTGGGGCAGCACTCCTACGAGCAGTACTTC
TRBJ1-1 | . | 12 | TRBV5-4 | many | CASSPPRGRAFF | TGTGCCAGCAGCCCGCCCAGGGGAAGGGCTTTCTTT
TRBJ1-4 | TRBD1 | 17 | TRBV5-4 | many | CASSNKGTGRPNEKLFF | TGTGCCAGCAGCAACAAAGGGACAGGGCGACCTAATGAAAAACTGTTTTTT
TRBJ2-3 | . | 13 | TRBV7-3 | few | CASSSTGTDTQYF | TGTGCCAGCAGTTCCACGGGCACAGATACGCAGTATTTT
TRBJ1-2 | . | 15 | TRBV6-5 | many | CASSYSSGSSDGYTF | TGTGCCAGCAGTTACTCGAGCGGGTCTTCCGATGGCTACACCTTC
TRBJ2-1 | . | 14 | TRBV15 | many | CATSRGPPGNEQFF | TGTGCCACCAGCAGAGGTCCGCCCGGCAATGAGCAGTTCTTC
TRBJ2-7 | TRBD2 | 13 | TRBV2 | many | CASSGGGRVEQYF | TGTGCCAGCAGCGGCGGGGGTCGGGTCGAGCAGTACTTC
TRBJ2-1 | . | 16 | TRBV6-1 | many | CASSVYSSVMDNEQFF | TGTGCCAGCAGTGTCTATTCGAGCGTTATGGACAATGAGCAGTTCTTC
TRBJ2-5 | TRBD2 | 15 | TRBV2 | many | CASSGTLAPQETQYF | TGTGCCAGCAGTGGCACACTAGCGCCTCAAGAGACCCAGTACTTC
TRBJ2-1 | TRBD2 | 17 | TRBV6-1 | . | CASSDGPGLAGDNEQFF | TGTGCCAGCAGTGACGGGCCGGGACTAGCGGGGGACAATGAGCAGTTCTTC
TRBJ1-2 | . | 14 | TRBV27 | many | CASSFGQGGYGYTF | TGTGCCAGCAGTTTTGGGCAGGGTGGCTATGGCTACACCTTC